One and the same sample provided the 14 T cell receptor beta chains below, sequenced in a study of blood T cell repertoires in COVID-19. The assay was immunoSEQ multiplex PCR, and TCRdb's table has in-frame clones only and misses some. Altogether over 150,000 clones are present, roughly four fifths being singletons, with the ten largest covering 7.3%. What was sequenced was PBMCs or T cells enriched from blood (not recorded which). These receptors all stem from a man in his forties or fifties who had recovered from COVID-19.

The CDR3 nucleotides read TGCGCCAGCAGCCATCTAGCGGGGGGCTCACAAGAGACCCAGTACTTC. The encoded protein is CASSHLAGGSQETQYF. V and J are TRBV5-1 and TRBJ2-5, with 11 bases lining up with TRBD2. In germline, CDR1 is SGHRS, CDR2 YFSETQ. The CDR3 has 16 residues. J gave up 2 bases and V 4 bases, and 7 bases lay outside the gene matches.

V and J are TRBV9 and TRBJ2-1, with 11 nucleotides matching TRBD2. In germline, CDR1 is SGDLS, CDR2 YYNGEE. Trimming took 2 bases from V and 2 from J; bases not matched to a gene: 0. The CDR3 extends over 15 amino acids. CDR3: CASSVTSGTYNEQFF. DNA of the CDR3: TGTGCCAGCAGCGTGACTAGCGGGACCTACAATGAGCAGTTCTTC. The variable domain in full, completed from reference TRBV9 and TRBJ2-1, reads DSGVTQTPKHLITATGQRVTLRCSPRSGDLSVYWYQQSLDQGLQFLIQYYNGEERAKGNILERFSAQQFPDLHSELNLSSLELGDSALYFCASSVTSGTYNEQFFGPGTRLTVL.

This clone appeared many times. V is TRBV15 and J is TRBJ2-7; TRBD1 matches at 7 bases. The CDR3 totals 15 residues. Germline CDR1 is LNHNV and CDR2 is YYDKDF (reference sequence). V trimming: 2 bases; J trimming: 0 bases; junction bases outside the gene matches: 4. CDR3 in amino acids: CATSRLRDSSYEQYF. Here the CDR3 DNA reads TGTGCCACCAGCAGACTTCGGGACAGCTCCTACGAGCAGTACTTC. Full variable domain (rest looked up from reference TRBV15 and TRBJ2-7): DAMVIQNPRYQVTQFGKPVTLSCSQTLNHNVMYWYQQKSSQAPKLLFHYYDKDFNNEADTPDNFQSRRPNTSFCFLDIRSPGLGDTAMYLCATSRLRDSSYEQYFGPGTRLTVT.

The V gene is TRBV5-4, the J gene TRBJ1-1; the match to TRBD1 covers 10 bases. The CDR3 is made up of 18 amino acids. From germline, CDR1 is SGHNT and CDR2 YYREEE (reference sequence). The V segment lost 3 bases and the J segment 1 base; nucleotides outside the gene matches: 12. The CDR3 nucleotides are TGTGCCAGCAGCTCTCTCCGGGACAGGGGTTTCGGGAACACTGAAGCTTTCTTT. It translates to CASSSLRDRGFGNTEAFF.

The chain uses TRBV5-4 and TRBJ2-1; 15 bases are a match to TRBD2. J lost 7 bases, V lost 4 bases, and 9 bases had no gene match. Germline CDR1 and CDR2: SGHNT and YYREEE (reference sequence). This CDR3 contains 17 residues. The CDR3 is CASSHGLAGGHTNEQFF. CDR3 sequence (DNA): TGTGCCAGCAGCCACGGACTAGCGGGGGGGCATACAAATGAGCAGTTCTTC.

This chain uses TRBV6-5 with TRBJ2-2; D uncertain. The V end was cut by 0 bases, the J end by 3 bases, with 8 bases between. The CDR3 totals 15 residues. Germline loops: CDR1 MNHEY, CDR2 SVGAGI. CDR3 amino acids: CASSYSRGDTGELFF. For the CDR3, the DNA is TGTGCCAGCAGTTACTCGAGAGGTGACACCGGGGAGCTGTTTTTT.

The chain carries TRBV18 and TRBJ2-5; D possibly corresponds to TRBD1 (5 bases). The CDR3 is 13 amino acids. Germline V gives CDR1 KGHSH, CDR2 LQKENI. Trimming removed 4 bases at V and 1 base at J, with 7 bases between. CDR3 loop: CASSHDSQETQYF. CDR3 DNA sequence: TGTGCCAGCTCACACGACAGCCAAGAGACCCAGTACTTC. The full variable domain, its missing parts supplied by reference TRBV18 and TRBJ2-5, is NAGVMQNPRHLVRRRGQEARLRCSPMKGHSHVYWYRQLPEEGLKFMVYLQKENIIDESGMPKERFSAEFPKEGPSILRIQQVVRGDSAAYFCASSHDSQETQYFGPGTRLLVL.

V gene TRBV14 combines with J gene TRBJ1-1; 8 bases match TRBD1. From germline, CDR1 is SGHDN and CDR2 FVKESK. This CDR3 spans 15 amino acids. The ends lost 6 bases at V and 1 base at J; junction bases unmatched: 7. CDR3 sequence (DNA): TGTGCCAGCAGTCGGCGGACAGGGCGGAACACTGAAGCTTTCTTT. The encoded protein is CASSRRTGRNTEAFF.

V gene TRBV6-5 combines with J gene TRBJ1-6; D is unresolved. V was shortened by 2 bases and J by 8 bases, with 10 bases between the two germline ends. Germline V gives CDR1 MNHEY, CDR2 SVGAGI. CDR3 size: 14 residues. The CDR3 coding sequence is TGTGCCAGCAGTTACCTAGTGGGAGATTCACCCCTCCACTTT. This codes for CASSYLVGDSPLHF.

V is TRBV7-2 and J is TRBJ2-1; D is possibly TRBD2 (6 bases). CDR3 length equals 15 residues. V gave up 6 bases and J gave up 3 bases, with 15 bases separating them. Looked up from germline, CDR1 is SGHTA and CDR2 is FQGNSA. The CDR3 here is CASSPPRRGYNEQFF. The CDR3 bases are TGTGCCAGCAGTCCCCCCCGGCGGGGCTACAATGAGCAGTTCTTC.

As to this clone: The sample has other DNA sequences that encode this CDR3 too. V is TRBV19 and J is TRBJ1-2; no clear D gene. V was pared by 0 bases and J by 0 bases, with 2 bases between. From germline, CDR1 is LNHDA and CDR2 SQIVND (reference sequence). The CDR3 length is 13 residues. CDR3 sequence: CASSIDSNYGYTF. The CDR3 nucleotides are TGTGCCAGTAGTATAGACTCTAACTATGGCTACACCTTC.

The chain uses TRBV3-1 (or the pseudogene TRBV3-2) and TRBJ2-7, with 9 bases matching TRBD1. There are 15 residues in the CDR3. Germline CDR1 reads LGHDT; CDR2 reads YNNKEL (reference sequence). V lost 4 bases to trimming and J lost 6 bases; unmatched junction nucleotides: 10. The CDR3 nucleotides read TGTGCCAGCAGCCCCGGGACAGGGCTTGTGGGCGAGCAGTACTTC. This encodes CASSPGTGLVGEQYF.

This clone was detected only once. The chain carries TRBV10-2 and TRBJ2-1; 12 bases fit TRBD2. CDR1 and CDR2 from the germline V gene are WSHSY and SAAADI. V shed 7 bases, J shed 7 bases, and the junction held 5 bases outside the gene matches. This CDR3 is 14 amino acids long. The CDR3 bases are TGCGCCAGCATGGGGACTAGCGGGTCTAATGAGCAGTTCTTC. Protein sequence: CASMGTSGSNEQFF.

The chain joins TRBV4-1 to TRBJ2-2; tentatively, D is TRBD1 (6 bases). Between the trimmed V and J ends, which lost 3 bases and 0 bases, there was a span of 29 bases. This CDR3 is 22 amino acids long. In germline, CDR1 is MGHRA, CDR2 YSYEKL. The CDR3 DNA follows: TGCGCCAGCAGCCAGACAGACGGACAGAGAGTTTTTACCTTCGCGAACACCGGGGAGCTGTTTTTT. Protein: CASSQTDGQRVFTFANTGELFF.